Below, 13 T cell receptor beta chains from the same sample are listed, as sequenced in a study of CD8 T cell repertoires and HIV-1 epitope variants. Their antigens are not known. Clones were read by immunoSEQ multiplex PCR, and TCRdb kept only the in-frame ones, dropping some. The data contain 4,900 or so clones, over 65% of them singletons. Sequencing was performed on cultured CD8+ T cells derived from PBMCs. The receptors stem from a male donor with HIV.

The J gene is TRBJ2-3, the V gene TRBV28; TRBD1 matches at 7 bases. Germline CDR1 and CDR2: MDHEN and SYDVKM. The CDR3 runs to 16 residues. The V segment lost 6 bases and the J segment 3 bases; nucleotides outside the gene matches: 12. The CDR3 DNA reads TGTGCCAGCAGGCCCCCTTCAGGGGGTGGGACAGATACGCAGTATTTT. Its translation: CASRPPSGGGTDTQYF. Based on the CDR3 plus reference TRBV28 and TRBJ2-3, the full variable domain is DVKVTQSSRYLVKRTGEKVFLECVQDMDHENMFWYRQDPGLGLRLIYFSYDVKMKEKGDIPEGYSVSREKKERFSLILESASTNQTSMYLCASRPPSGGGTDTQYFGPGTRLTVL.

This clone appeared a single time. Its ends do not fully match the called genes, so a read error is possible. The chain carries TRBV6-5 and TRBJ2-1, with a possible D match to TRBD2 (5 bases). Germline CDR1 MNHEY, CDR2 SVGAGI. This CDR3 has 15 residues. For the CDR3, the DNA is TGTGCCAGCAGTTTATTAGCGTCTTACTACAATGGGCAGTTCTTC. It translates to CASSLLASYYNGQFF.

V is TRBV7-9 and J is TRBJ2-3, with D uncertain. The CDR3 runs to 15 residues. Per the germline V gene, CDR1 is SEHNR and CDR2 is FQNEAQ (reference sequence). The V end lost 1 base, the J end lost 1 base, and 9 bases lay between the germline ends. The DNA for the CDR3 is TGTGCCAGCAGCTTAGTTGAGCAGCGCACAGATACGCAGTATTTT. Translated: CASSLVEQRTDTQYF. The whole variable domain, filled in from reference TRBV7-9 and TRBJ2-3, reads DTGVSQNPRHKITKRGQNVTFRCDPISEHNRLYWYRQTLGQGPEFLTYFQNEAQLEKSRLLSDRFSAERPKGSFSTLEIQRTEQGDSAMYLCASSLVEQRTDTQYFGPGTRLTVL.

The V gene is TRBV5-8, the J gene TRBJ2-1, with TRBD1 identical over 9 bases. The CDR3 runs to 15 residues. V was pared by 2 bases and J by 5 bases, with 5 bases of the junction left unmatched. The germline V gene has CDR1 SGHTS and CDR2 YDEGEE. The CDR3 bases are TGTGCCAGCAGCTTAAGACAGGGGGAGGACAATGAGCAGTTCTTC. It codes for CASSLRQGEDNEQFF.

The genes are TRBV4-2 and TRBJ1-1; D remains unclear. This CDR3 has 15 residues. Germline CDR1 LGHNA, CDR2 YNFKEQ. The V end was cut by 1 base, the J end by 0 bases, with 9 bases between. For the CDR3, the DNA is TGTGCCAGCAGCCAAGGGGCGGGCTTGAACACTGAAGCTTTCTTT. Its translation is CASSQGAGLNTEAFF.

The chain carries TRBV27 and TRBJ1-5, with D hard to call. The CDR3 loop spans 15 amino acids. In germline, CDR1 is MNHEY, CDR2 SMNVEV (reference sequence). V was cut by 2 bases and J by 0 bases, with 8 bases left in between. This chain's CDR3 is CASSLDGDSNQPQHF. CDR3 in DNA: TGTGCCAGCAGTTTAGACGGAGATAGCAATCAGCCCCAGCATTTT.

This chain uses TRBV6-1 with TRBJ1-1, with 9 bases identical to TRBD1. The CDR3 extends over 14 amino acids. The germline V gene has CDR1 MNHNS and CDR2 SASEGT. With 4 bases clipped from V and 4 bases from J, the junction kept 4 bases outside the gene matches. DNA of the CDR3: TGTGCCAGCAGTGGGGGGACAGGGAGCACTGAAGCTTTCTTT. Amino acid sequence: CASSGGTGSTEAFF.

CDR3 protein: CASKRTGGLYNEQFF. In nucleotides, the CDR3 is TGTGCCAGCAAAAGGACAGGGGGCCTCTACAATGAGCAGTTCTTC. The V gene is TRBV27, the J gene TRBJ2-1; 11 bases align to TRBD1. V shed 7 bases, J shed 3 bases, and the junction held 5 bases outside the gene matches. Germline CDR1 MNHEY, CDR2 SMNVEV (reference sequence). This CDR3 is 15 amino acids long.

The chain has TRBV5-4 and TRBJ2-1; tentatively, D is TRBD1 or TRBD2 (5 bases each). The length of the CDR3 is 13 residues. Germline V gene lookup returns CDR1 SGHNT and CDR2 YYREEE (reference sequence). The ends were cut back, 5 bases at V and 8 bases at J, with 14 bases in the middle. In DNA, the CDR3 is TGTGCCAGCAGTTTCCTCAGAGGGGATGAGCAGTTCTTC. Its protein product is CASSFLRGDEQFF.

In this sample, this clone turned up a few times. The rearrangement links TRBV11-1 to TRBJ1-6; D remains unclear. The CDR3 loop spans 14 amino acids. Germline V lookup: CDR1 SGHAT, CDR2 FQDESV (reference sequence). Trimming stripped 2 bases from V and 9 bases from J, with 11 bases between. The CDR3 bases are TGTGCCAGCAGCTTACGATTGCGCGGTTCACCCCTCCACTTT. Protein sequence: CASSLRLRGSPLHF.

This rearrangement joins TRBV27 to TRBJ2-5; a possible D gene is TRBD2 (6 bases). The assigned J gene may be wrong: the sequence end matches TRBJ2-7 better. The germline V gene has CDR1 MNHEY and CDR2 SMNVEV (reference sequence). CDR3 length: 15 residues. The CDR3 protein is CASSLSGGNHYEQYF. In DNA form, the CDR3 reads TGTGCCAGCAGTTTATCGGGGGGAAATCACTACGAGCAGTACTTC.

The chain uses TRBV11-2 and TRBJ2-7; 8 bases match TRBD2. The germline gives CDR1 SGHAT, CDR2 FQNNGV. With V trimmed by 1 base and J by 5 bases, 4 bases remained unmatched. The length of the CDR3 is 14 residues. CDR3 DNA: TGTGCCAGCAGCTTAGCGGGAGGGAGTAACGAGCAGTACTTC. This sequence encodes CASSLAGGSNEQYF.

Here the CDR3 reads CASSLPTSPTDTQYF. DNA of the CDR3: TGTGCCAGCAGCCTTCCGACGTCCCCCACAGATACGCAGTATTTT. V is TRBV5-4 and J is TRBJ2-3; D unresolved. V dropped 4 bases and J dropped 2 bases, with 14 bases sitting between them. CDR1 and CDR2 (germline): SGHNT, YYREEE (reference sequence). There are 15 residues in the CDR3.